This passage covers 30 T cell receptor beta chains from one sample sequenced in a study of CDR3 diversity in severe acne. MiXCR, applied by TCRdb to the PCR reads, yields one record per CDR3 protein. The sample consists of over 100,000 distinct CDR3 sequences, 51% of them appearing once. Material for sequencing was blood. These receptors all stem from a male donor with acne.

As for this clonotype: A much larger clone sits a single nucleotide away, making a read error possible. The V call is TRBV5-4, the J call TRBJ1-4, with D tentatively TRBD1 (6 bases). The CDR3 contains 16 residues. In germline, CDR1 is SGHNT, CDR2 YYREEE (reference sequence). V was shortened by 4 bases and J by 3 bases, with 16 bases between the two germline ends. The CDR3: CASSARETGPNEKLFF. In DNA, the CDR3 is TGTGCCAGCAGCGCACGAGAAACAGGGCCTAATGAAAAACTGTTTTTT.

The sample holds many counts of this clonotype. The chain carries TRBV7-3 and TRBJ1-1, with a possible D match to TRBD1 (6 bases). V lost 0 bases, J lost 4 bases, and 9 bases lay in between. CDR1 and CDR2 from the germline V gene are SGHTA and FQGTGA. The CDR3 is 14 amino acids. The DNA for the CDR3 is TGTGCCAGCAGCTTAACTTTGGGGGCCACTGAAGCTTTCTTT. Amino acids: CASSLTLGATEAFF. The whole variable domain, remainder taken from reference TRBV7-3 and TRBJ1-1, is GAGVSQTPSNKVTEKGKYVELRCDPISGHTALYWYRQSLGQGPEFLIYFQGTGAADDSGLPNDRFFAVRPEGSVSTLKIQRTERGDSAVYLCASSLTLGATEAFFGQGTRLTVV.

This clonotype was detected once. The genes are TRBV20-1 and TRBJ2-1; 11 bases map to TRBD2. Germline assignment: CDR1 DFQATT and CDR2 SNEGSKA (reference sequence). This CDR3 is 17 amino acids long. Trimming cost V 2 bases and J 2 bases; bases outside gene matches: 8. The CDR3 here is CSARTSGSILPYNEQFF. CDR3 in DNA: TGCAGTGCTAGAACTAGCGGGAGTATATTACCCTACAATGAGCAGTTCTTC.

This clonotype appeared a few times. V usage is TRBV9 and J usage is TRBJ2-1; D is tentatively TRBD1 or TRBD2 (5 bases each). The CDR3 is made up of 15 amino acids. V lost 2 bases, J lost 6 bases, and 15 bases lay in between. Germline V CDR1 and CDR2: SGDLS, YYNGEE. The DNA for the CDR3 is TGTGCCAGCAGCGTCTCAGGGACGGAAATCAATGAGCAGTTCTTC. Encoded protein: CASSVSGTEINEQFF.

The chain couples TRBV29-1 to TRBJ2-7; 13 bases map to TRBD2. J lost 4 bases, V lost 3 bases, and 12 bases had no gene match. The germline CDR1 and CDR2 sequences are SQVTM and ANQGSEA. This CDR3 contains 17 residues. The CDR3 region is CSVETSGRPPSRYEQYF. CDR3 nucleotides: TGCAGCGTTGAGACTAGCGGGAGGCCCCCTTCCAGGTACGAGCAGTACTTC.

In its sample, this clonotype was seen many times. The chain links TRBV19 to TRBJ1-3; 7 bases fit TRBD1. The germline gives CDR1 LNHDA, CDR2 SQIVND (reference sequence). This CDR3 spans 15 amino acids. V trimming: 5 bases; J trimming: 8 bases; junction bases outside the gene matches: 12. As DNA, the CDR3 is TGTGCCAGTAGTCCCTTACAGGGGAAGGAAGACACCATATATTTT. Translation gives CASSPLQGKEDTIYF.

This chain links TRBV7-2 with TRBJ2-3; 9 bases map to TRBD1. Germline V lookup: CDR1 SGHTA, CDR2 FQGNSA. This CDR3 has 18 amino acids. Trimming took 1 base from V and 11 from J; bases not matched to a gene: 19. The CDR3 loop is CASSLGVRGTGTYNEQYF. The CDR3 DNA sequence: TGTGCCAGCAGCTTAGGGGTCCGAGGGACAGGGACCTACAATGAGCAGTATTTT.

The CDR3 is CSAPGRSYEQYF. DNA for the CDR3: TGCAGTGCCCCGGGACGGAGCTACGAGCAGTACTTC. V and J are TRBV20-1 and TRBJ2-7; D tentatively fits TRBD1 or TRBD2 (5 bases each). The CDR3 length is 12 residues. Trimming removed 6 bases from V and 3 bases from J, with 12 bases in between. The germline gives CDR1 DFQATT, CDR2 SNEGSKA (reference sequence).

This clonotype was counted many times. The rearrangement joins TRBV20-1 to TRBJ1-1; 12 bases match TRBD1. The ends lost 5 bases at V and 6 bases at J; junction bases unmatched: 4. The CDR3 consists of 13 residues. Germline CDR1 and CDR2: DFQATT and SNEGSKA (reference sequence). CDR3 coding DNA: TGCAGTGCTTGGGACAGGGGGCACGCTGAAGCTTTCTTT. It specifies CSAWDRGHAEAFF.

The sample holds many counts of this clonotype. The chain combines TRBV18 with TRBJ2-7; tentatively, D is TRBD1 (6 bases). CDR1 and CDR2 (germline): KGHSH, LQKENI. This CDR3 has 16 residues. Trimming stripped 3 bases from V and 0 bases from J, with 15 bases between. The DNA for the CDR3 is TGTGCCAGCTCACCTAGTTTTACAGGGAGCTCCTACGAGCAGTACTTC. As protein: CASSPSFTGSSYEQYF.

Details on this clonotype: This clone may be a read error of a much larger clone one base away. The chain joins TRBV5-1 to TRBJ1-1; no reliable D call. Trimming took off 5 bases at V and 10 bases at J, with 15 bases between the two ends. This CDR3 contains 12 residues. Germline CDR1 is SGHRS and CDR2 is YFSETQ. The CDR3: CASSLDQIGAFF. The CDR3 nucleotides are TGCGCCAGCAGTTTAGACCAGATAGGAGCTTTCTTT.

As for this clonotype: A single base separates this from a much larger clone, so it may be a read error. The genes are TRBV6-5 and TRBJ1-2, with no clear D. The V gene lost 5 bases and the J gene lost 4 bases, with 11 bases spanning the gap. CDR1 and CDR2 from the germline V gene are MNHEY and SVGAGI. The CDR3 has 13 residues. CDR3 loop: CASSRWHAYGYTF. The DNA of the CDR3 is TGTGCCAGCAGTAGGTGGCACGCCTATGGCTACACCTTC.

This clonotype was observed a handful of times. The gene calls are TRBV7-9 and TRBJ1-1; D ambiguous. Trimming left V 2 bases short and J 2 bases short, with 15 bases between. The CDR3 totals 16 residues. Germline-derived CDR1 and CDR2 are SEHNR and FQNEAQ (reference sequence). The DNA for the CDR3 is TGTGCCAGCAGCTTAACTCGAGGGCCGTCCAACACTGAAGCTTTCTTT. It encodes CASSLTRGPSNTEAFF.

This chain connects TRBV5-1 to TRBJ2-7, with 14 nucleotides matching TRBD2. Germline loops: CDR1 SGHRS, CDR2 YFSETQ. There are 16 residues in the CDR3. The chain's CDR3 is CASGPGLAGVWYEQYV. The CDR3 DNA sequence: TGTGCCAGCGGCCCGGGACTAGCGGGAGTGTGGTACGAGCAGTACGTC.

On this clonotype itself: A much larger clone sits a single nucleotide away, making a read error possible. The chain joins TRBV19 to TRBJ1-1; 10 positions agree with TRBD1. In germline, CDR1 is LNHDA, CDR2 SQIVND (reference sequence). This CDR3 comprises 13 residues. The DNA for the CDR3 is TGTGCCAGTAGAGGCCCCGGGACAGGGGAGGCTCTCTTT. This encodes CASRGPGTGEALF.

This clonotype was detected a few times. The chain recombines TRBV11-2 with TRBJ2-6, with unresolved D. CDR1 SGHAT and CDR2 FQNNGV come from the germline V gene. The CDR3 is made up of 14 amino acids. Trimming stripped 3 bases from V and 0 bases from J, with 3 bases between. The CDR3, as DNA: TGTGCCAGCAGCTTCAACTCTGGGGCCAACGTCCTGACTTTC. Translation gives CASSFNSGANVLTF.

This chain links TRBV7-2 with TRBJ2-7; TRBD1 or TRBD2 may be the D gene (5 bases each). Germline CDR1 reads SGHTA; CDR2 reads FQGNSA. Deletions cut 5 bases from V and 6 bases from J, with 23 bases between. The CDR3 has 16 residues. CDR3 protein: CASSAAGWLGAGEQYF. The CDR3 DNA reads TGTGCCAGCAGCGCGGCAGGGTGGCTTGGGGCGGGCGAGCAGTACTTC.

This clonotype was picked up many times. V usage is TRBV5-1 and J usage is TRBJ1-2; TRBD1 aligns across 8 bases. Looked up from germline, CDR1 is SGHRS and CDR2 is YFSETQ. This CDR3 contains 15 residues. V lost 4 bases and J lost 4; bases outside the gene matches: 9. In DNA, the CDR3 is TGCGCCAGCAGCAACGGACAGGGAGAACGCTATGGCTACACCTTC. This gives the protein CASSNGQGERYGYTF.

For this clonotype: It may be a read error: a sequence one base away is much more abundant. No conserved phenylalanine or tryptophan ends this CDR3, so it is likely a read error. This chain connects TRBV7-6 to TRBJ1-5, with 9 bases aligning to TRBD1. V shed 5 bases and J 6 bases; nucleotides not matched to a gene: 5. Germline-derived CDR1 and CDR2 are SGHVS and FNYEAQ. CDR3 length: 14 amino acids. The CDR3 is CASSPGTGIQPQHS. In nucleotides, the CDR3 is TGTGCCAGCAGCCCCGGGACAGGGATTCAGCCCCAGCATTCT.

The chain is built from TRBV12-3 or TRBV12-4 and TRBJ1-6; D is unresolved. V lost 3 bases and J 7 bases, leaving 4 bases between the germline ends. The CDR3 totals 12 residues. The CDR3 reads CASSFWNSPLHF. CDR3 sequence (DNA): TGTGCCAGCAGTTTTTGGAATTCACCCCTCCACTTT.

The chain combines TRBV18 with TRBJ1-2, with 8 positions matching TRBD1. The germline CDR1 and CDR2 sequences are KGHSH and LQKENI. The CDR3 extends over 15 amino acids. V lost 0 bases to trimming and J lost 1 base; unmatched junction nucleotides: 1. The CDR3 sequence: CASSPPQGVNYGYTF. In nucleotides, the CDR3 is TGTGCCAGCTCACCACCACAGGGGGTTAACTATGGCTACACCTTC.

CDR3: CASSRQGLNTGELFF. The CDR3 region has the DNA TGTGCCAGCAGCCGACAGGGCCTGAACACCGGGGAGCTGTTTTTT. The chain carries TRBV7-2 and TRBJ2-2, with TRBD1 matching over 7 bases. Germline lookup yields CDR1 SGHTA and CDR2 FQGNSA. V shed 5 bases, J shed 1 base, and the junction held 4 bases outside the gene matches. CDR3 length: 15 amino acids.

Concerning this clonotype itself: A junction end diverges from the germline sequence, so it may reflect a read error. This chain joins TRBV2 and TRBJ1-5, with D unresolved. The CDR3 extends over 10 amino acids. The germline V gene encodes CDR1 SNHLY and CDR2 FYNNEI. DNA for the CDR3: TGTGCCAGCAGTGATCAGACCCAGCATTTT. Its protein is CASSDQTQHF.

The chain uses TRBV29-1 and TRBJ2-5, with a tentative D call TRBD2 (5 bases). Trimming removed 3 bases from V and 4 bases from J, with 12 bases in between. Germline CDR1 reads SQVTM; CDR2 reads ANQGSEA. There are 13 residues in the CDR3. The CDR3 coding sequence is TGCAGCGTTGACAGCGGCCGTTTAGAGACCCAGTACTTC. Its protein product is CSVDSGRLETQYF.

This clonotype was detected many times. The chain recombines TRBV2 with TRBJ2-5; 7 positions agree with TRBD1. This CDR3 has 13 residues. Losses at the gene ends were 7 bases for V and 5 bases for J; bases not matched to a gene: 7. Per the germline V gene, CDR1 is SNHLY and CDR2 is FYNNEI. The CDR3 is CASTPDRVETQYF. CDR3 sequence (DNA): TGTGCCAGCACACCCGACAGGGTTGAGACCCAGTACTTC. Filled out from reference TRBV2 and TRBJ2-5, the complete variable domain reads EPEVTQTPSHQVTQMGQEVILRCVPISNHLYFYWYRQILGQKVEFLVSFYNNEISEKSEIFDDQFSVERPDGSNFTLKIRSTKLEDSAMYFCASTPDRVETQYFGPGTRLLVL.

This clonotype was counted a few times. V usage is TRBV13 and J usage is TRBJ2-3; the match to TRBD2 covers 10 bases. The junction had 11 bases not matched to a gene; V was cut back by 7 bases and J by 4 bases. The length of the CDR3 is 16 residues. Germline lookup yields CDR1 PRHDT and CDR2 FYEKMQ (reference sequence). The CDR3 DNA reads as TGTGCCAGCACCGTATACAGCGGGAGGGCCCCAGATACGCAGTATTTT. Translation gives CASTVYSGRAPDTQYF.

In its sample, this clonotype is medium-sized. The chain carries TRBV11-2 and TRBJ2-7; D is undetermined. The germline V gene encodes CDR1 SGHAT and CDR2 FQNNGV. The length of the CDR3 is 13 residues. The V end lost 1 base, the J end lost 3 bases, and 7 bases lay between the germline ends. In DNA, the CDR3 is TGTGCCAGCAGCTTAGGTGTCGGCTACGAGCAGTACTTC. Amino acids: CASSLGVGYEQYF.

The rearrangement uses TRBV7-9 and TRBJ2-7; TRBD1 matches 9 bases. The CDR3 totals 16 residues. Germline CDR1 SEHNR, CDR2 FQNEAQ (reference sequence). V shed 2 bases, J shed 6 bases, and the junction held 11 bases outside the gene matches. In nucleotides, the CDR3 is TGTGCCAGCAGCTTACAACCGGGACAGGGATTACTCGAGCAGTACTTC. Its translation: CASSLQPGQGLLEQYF.

This sequence joins TRBV5-4 and TRBJ2-7, with D possibly TRBD2 on 5 matching bases. Between the trimmed V and J ends, which lost 4 bases and 7 bases, there was a span of 15 bases. Germline V CDR1 and CDR2: SGHNT, YYREEE (reference sequence). CDR3 length equals 13 residues. The CDR3 region is CASSTDGVKEQYF. Here the CDR3 DNA reads TGTGCCAGCAGCACAGACGGGGTAAAAGAGCAGTACTTC.

The chain's CDR3 is CASSLVPASTSGRLQYF. DNA for the CDR3: TGTGCCAGCAGCTTAGTACCGGCCTCGACTAGCGGGAGACTCCAGTACTTC. The chain combines TRBV7-6 with TRBJ2-5, with 12 bases matching TRBD2. CDR3 length: 17 amino acids. After removal of 1 base from V and 10 bases from J, the junction contained 13 bases not matched to a gene. Germline loops: CDR1 SGHVS, CDR2 FNYEAQ. Looking up the rest from reference TRBV7-6 and TRBJ2-5 gives the full variable domain: GAGVSQSPRYKVTKRGQDVALRCDPISGHVSLYWYRQALGQGPEFLTYFNYEAQQDKSGLPNDRFSAERPEGSISTLTIQRTEQRDSAMYRCASSLVPASTSGRLQYFGPGTRLLVL.